This T cell receptor beta chain was sequenced for a study of radiotherapy plus CTLA-4 blockade in lung cancer (dated by TCRdb to the late 2010s). With regard to the full study: Objective responses were observed in roughly a sixth of enrolled patients, and disease control was achieved in approximately 30%.

The research as a whole found: After treatment with radiotherapy and ipilimumab, TCR clones that came from tumors expanded in the peripheral blood. Increased serum interferon-beta after radiation, together with early dynamic changes in blood T cell clones, were reported to be the strongest predictors of response.

Inclusive of the bounding cysteine and phenylalanine, the CDR3 is 14 residues long. The sequence is cut down to CDR3 DNA, 42 bases in frame from base 1. Deletion took 6 bases off V and 2 bases off J, with a span of 13 bases between the germline ends. The germline V gene specifies SNHLY as CDR1 and FYNNEI as CDR2. The receptor library was made with the immunoSEQ multiplex PCR assay. Sourced from immuneACCESS, this table was stored by TCRdb with only in-frame sequences that have V and J called. A share of the clones is absent; for the studies checked, an unresolved V gene accounts for under half, and the remainder has no known explanation. Present in this sample are 95,000 to 150,000 clones, over 80% of which were seen just once. Clones ranked in the top ten supply 5.5% to 7% of the sample. Turning to this clone: Its antigen is currently not known. Qualities for individual bases were not recorded, and no much larger clone is one base off.

The study evaluated CTLA-4 blockade (ipilimumab) given together with focal radiation therapy in patients who had chemo-refractory metastatic non-small-cell lung cancer. The source of this sequence is a human donor with non-small cell lung cancer that progressed on radiotherapy plus ipilimumab. Sequencing was performed on peripheral blood, taken from a patient treated with radiotherapy plus ipilimumab. The rearranged segments are TRBV2 and TRBJ1-2; TRBD1 could be the D gene, as 6 bases match. In nucleotide form, the sequence is TGTGCCAGCAGGCTCGGGGGGCCAAACTATGGCTACACCTTC. This is translated as CASRLGGPNYGYTF. Reference TRBV2 and TRBJ1-2 proteins supply the regions before and after the CDR3; the full variable domain is: EPEVTQTPSHQVTQMGQEVILRCVPISNHLYFYWYRQILGQKVEFLVSFYNNEISEKSEIFDDQFSVERPDGSNFTLKIRSTKLEDSAMYFCASRLGGPNYGYTFGSGTRLTVV.